This T cell receptor beta chain was captured in a study of blood T cell repertoires in COVID-19. Looking at the study overall: Spain, Italy and the United States supplied samples that represented acute and convalescent COVID-19. The analysed material was cDNA or gDNA that came from T cells, B-cell-depleted T cells, or PBMCs.

This clone has a handful of counts. Per the authors' pipeline: Estimates of nucleated cell counts were drawn from the amplification of reference gene primers. Profiled with immunoSEQ multiplex PCR; TCRdb holds only in-frame clones, not every one. The V and J calls and the clone size are those of that table, but D and trimming were determined from the DNA. The sample has under 100,000 clones, roughly 82% seen once; the top ten hold less than 20%. This CDR3 contains 13 residues. Germline CDR1 reads MNHEY; CDR2 reads SVGEGT. The V end lost 4 bases, the J end lost 4 bases, and 7 bases lay between the germline ends.

The source of this sequence is a woman of 80 years or more with active or convalescent COVID-19. What was sequenced was peripheral blood. The gene calls are TRBV6-2 or TRBV6-3 and TRBJ2-2; no reliable D call. The CDR3 bases are TGTGCCAGCAGTTCCCTAGGCACCGGGGAGCTGTTTTTT. Translation: CASSSLGTGELFF.